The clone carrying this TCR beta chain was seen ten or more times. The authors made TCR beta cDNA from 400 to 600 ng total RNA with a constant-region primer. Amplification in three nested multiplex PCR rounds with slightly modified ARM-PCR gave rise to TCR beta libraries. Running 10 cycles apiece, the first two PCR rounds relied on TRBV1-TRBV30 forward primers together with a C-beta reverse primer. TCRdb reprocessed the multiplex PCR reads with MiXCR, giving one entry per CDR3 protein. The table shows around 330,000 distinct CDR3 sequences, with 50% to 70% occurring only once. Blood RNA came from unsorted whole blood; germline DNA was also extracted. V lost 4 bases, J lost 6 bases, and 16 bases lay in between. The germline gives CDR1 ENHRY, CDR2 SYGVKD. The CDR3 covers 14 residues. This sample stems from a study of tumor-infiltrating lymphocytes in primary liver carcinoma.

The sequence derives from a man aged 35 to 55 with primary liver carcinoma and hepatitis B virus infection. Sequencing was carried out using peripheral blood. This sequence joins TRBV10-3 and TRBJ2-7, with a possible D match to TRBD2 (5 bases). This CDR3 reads CAISAAESFSEQYF. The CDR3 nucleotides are TGTGCCATCAGTGCAGCGGAGTCCTTTTCCGAGCAGTACTTC.